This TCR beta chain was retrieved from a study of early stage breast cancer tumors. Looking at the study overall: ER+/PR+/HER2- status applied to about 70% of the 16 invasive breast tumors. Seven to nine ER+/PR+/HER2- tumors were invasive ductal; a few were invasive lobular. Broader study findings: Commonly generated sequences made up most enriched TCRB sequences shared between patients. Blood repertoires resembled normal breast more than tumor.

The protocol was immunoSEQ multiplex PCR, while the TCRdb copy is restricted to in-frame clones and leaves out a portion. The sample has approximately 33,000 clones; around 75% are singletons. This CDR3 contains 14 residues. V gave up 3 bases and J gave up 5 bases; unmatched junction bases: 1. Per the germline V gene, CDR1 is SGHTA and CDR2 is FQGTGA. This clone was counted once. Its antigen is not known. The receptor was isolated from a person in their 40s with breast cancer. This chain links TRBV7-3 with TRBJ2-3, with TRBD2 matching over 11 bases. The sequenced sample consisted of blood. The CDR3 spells CASSFGLAGDTQYF. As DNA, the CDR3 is TGTGCCAGCAGCTTTGGACTAGCGGGAGATACGCAGTATTTT.